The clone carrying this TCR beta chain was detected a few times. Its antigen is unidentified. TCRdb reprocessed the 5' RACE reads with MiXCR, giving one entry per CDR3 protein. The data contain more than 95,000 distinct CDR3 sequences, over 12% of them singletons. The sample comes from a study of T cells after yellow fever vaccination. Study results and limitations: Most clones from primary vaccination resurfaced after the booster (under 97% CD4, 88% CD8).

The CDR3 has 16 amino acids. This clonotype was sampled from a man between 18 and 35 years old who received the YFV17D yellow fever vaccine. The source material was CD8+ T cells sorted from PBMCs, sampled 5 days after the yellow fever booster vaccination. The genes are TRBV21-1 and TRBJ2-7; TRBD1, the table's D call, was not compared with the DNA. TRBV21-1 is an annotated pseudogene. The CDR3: CASSNPKGDRTYEQYV. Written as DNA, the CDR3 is TGTGCCAGCAGCAACCCGAAGGGGGACAGAACTTACGAGCAGTACGTC.